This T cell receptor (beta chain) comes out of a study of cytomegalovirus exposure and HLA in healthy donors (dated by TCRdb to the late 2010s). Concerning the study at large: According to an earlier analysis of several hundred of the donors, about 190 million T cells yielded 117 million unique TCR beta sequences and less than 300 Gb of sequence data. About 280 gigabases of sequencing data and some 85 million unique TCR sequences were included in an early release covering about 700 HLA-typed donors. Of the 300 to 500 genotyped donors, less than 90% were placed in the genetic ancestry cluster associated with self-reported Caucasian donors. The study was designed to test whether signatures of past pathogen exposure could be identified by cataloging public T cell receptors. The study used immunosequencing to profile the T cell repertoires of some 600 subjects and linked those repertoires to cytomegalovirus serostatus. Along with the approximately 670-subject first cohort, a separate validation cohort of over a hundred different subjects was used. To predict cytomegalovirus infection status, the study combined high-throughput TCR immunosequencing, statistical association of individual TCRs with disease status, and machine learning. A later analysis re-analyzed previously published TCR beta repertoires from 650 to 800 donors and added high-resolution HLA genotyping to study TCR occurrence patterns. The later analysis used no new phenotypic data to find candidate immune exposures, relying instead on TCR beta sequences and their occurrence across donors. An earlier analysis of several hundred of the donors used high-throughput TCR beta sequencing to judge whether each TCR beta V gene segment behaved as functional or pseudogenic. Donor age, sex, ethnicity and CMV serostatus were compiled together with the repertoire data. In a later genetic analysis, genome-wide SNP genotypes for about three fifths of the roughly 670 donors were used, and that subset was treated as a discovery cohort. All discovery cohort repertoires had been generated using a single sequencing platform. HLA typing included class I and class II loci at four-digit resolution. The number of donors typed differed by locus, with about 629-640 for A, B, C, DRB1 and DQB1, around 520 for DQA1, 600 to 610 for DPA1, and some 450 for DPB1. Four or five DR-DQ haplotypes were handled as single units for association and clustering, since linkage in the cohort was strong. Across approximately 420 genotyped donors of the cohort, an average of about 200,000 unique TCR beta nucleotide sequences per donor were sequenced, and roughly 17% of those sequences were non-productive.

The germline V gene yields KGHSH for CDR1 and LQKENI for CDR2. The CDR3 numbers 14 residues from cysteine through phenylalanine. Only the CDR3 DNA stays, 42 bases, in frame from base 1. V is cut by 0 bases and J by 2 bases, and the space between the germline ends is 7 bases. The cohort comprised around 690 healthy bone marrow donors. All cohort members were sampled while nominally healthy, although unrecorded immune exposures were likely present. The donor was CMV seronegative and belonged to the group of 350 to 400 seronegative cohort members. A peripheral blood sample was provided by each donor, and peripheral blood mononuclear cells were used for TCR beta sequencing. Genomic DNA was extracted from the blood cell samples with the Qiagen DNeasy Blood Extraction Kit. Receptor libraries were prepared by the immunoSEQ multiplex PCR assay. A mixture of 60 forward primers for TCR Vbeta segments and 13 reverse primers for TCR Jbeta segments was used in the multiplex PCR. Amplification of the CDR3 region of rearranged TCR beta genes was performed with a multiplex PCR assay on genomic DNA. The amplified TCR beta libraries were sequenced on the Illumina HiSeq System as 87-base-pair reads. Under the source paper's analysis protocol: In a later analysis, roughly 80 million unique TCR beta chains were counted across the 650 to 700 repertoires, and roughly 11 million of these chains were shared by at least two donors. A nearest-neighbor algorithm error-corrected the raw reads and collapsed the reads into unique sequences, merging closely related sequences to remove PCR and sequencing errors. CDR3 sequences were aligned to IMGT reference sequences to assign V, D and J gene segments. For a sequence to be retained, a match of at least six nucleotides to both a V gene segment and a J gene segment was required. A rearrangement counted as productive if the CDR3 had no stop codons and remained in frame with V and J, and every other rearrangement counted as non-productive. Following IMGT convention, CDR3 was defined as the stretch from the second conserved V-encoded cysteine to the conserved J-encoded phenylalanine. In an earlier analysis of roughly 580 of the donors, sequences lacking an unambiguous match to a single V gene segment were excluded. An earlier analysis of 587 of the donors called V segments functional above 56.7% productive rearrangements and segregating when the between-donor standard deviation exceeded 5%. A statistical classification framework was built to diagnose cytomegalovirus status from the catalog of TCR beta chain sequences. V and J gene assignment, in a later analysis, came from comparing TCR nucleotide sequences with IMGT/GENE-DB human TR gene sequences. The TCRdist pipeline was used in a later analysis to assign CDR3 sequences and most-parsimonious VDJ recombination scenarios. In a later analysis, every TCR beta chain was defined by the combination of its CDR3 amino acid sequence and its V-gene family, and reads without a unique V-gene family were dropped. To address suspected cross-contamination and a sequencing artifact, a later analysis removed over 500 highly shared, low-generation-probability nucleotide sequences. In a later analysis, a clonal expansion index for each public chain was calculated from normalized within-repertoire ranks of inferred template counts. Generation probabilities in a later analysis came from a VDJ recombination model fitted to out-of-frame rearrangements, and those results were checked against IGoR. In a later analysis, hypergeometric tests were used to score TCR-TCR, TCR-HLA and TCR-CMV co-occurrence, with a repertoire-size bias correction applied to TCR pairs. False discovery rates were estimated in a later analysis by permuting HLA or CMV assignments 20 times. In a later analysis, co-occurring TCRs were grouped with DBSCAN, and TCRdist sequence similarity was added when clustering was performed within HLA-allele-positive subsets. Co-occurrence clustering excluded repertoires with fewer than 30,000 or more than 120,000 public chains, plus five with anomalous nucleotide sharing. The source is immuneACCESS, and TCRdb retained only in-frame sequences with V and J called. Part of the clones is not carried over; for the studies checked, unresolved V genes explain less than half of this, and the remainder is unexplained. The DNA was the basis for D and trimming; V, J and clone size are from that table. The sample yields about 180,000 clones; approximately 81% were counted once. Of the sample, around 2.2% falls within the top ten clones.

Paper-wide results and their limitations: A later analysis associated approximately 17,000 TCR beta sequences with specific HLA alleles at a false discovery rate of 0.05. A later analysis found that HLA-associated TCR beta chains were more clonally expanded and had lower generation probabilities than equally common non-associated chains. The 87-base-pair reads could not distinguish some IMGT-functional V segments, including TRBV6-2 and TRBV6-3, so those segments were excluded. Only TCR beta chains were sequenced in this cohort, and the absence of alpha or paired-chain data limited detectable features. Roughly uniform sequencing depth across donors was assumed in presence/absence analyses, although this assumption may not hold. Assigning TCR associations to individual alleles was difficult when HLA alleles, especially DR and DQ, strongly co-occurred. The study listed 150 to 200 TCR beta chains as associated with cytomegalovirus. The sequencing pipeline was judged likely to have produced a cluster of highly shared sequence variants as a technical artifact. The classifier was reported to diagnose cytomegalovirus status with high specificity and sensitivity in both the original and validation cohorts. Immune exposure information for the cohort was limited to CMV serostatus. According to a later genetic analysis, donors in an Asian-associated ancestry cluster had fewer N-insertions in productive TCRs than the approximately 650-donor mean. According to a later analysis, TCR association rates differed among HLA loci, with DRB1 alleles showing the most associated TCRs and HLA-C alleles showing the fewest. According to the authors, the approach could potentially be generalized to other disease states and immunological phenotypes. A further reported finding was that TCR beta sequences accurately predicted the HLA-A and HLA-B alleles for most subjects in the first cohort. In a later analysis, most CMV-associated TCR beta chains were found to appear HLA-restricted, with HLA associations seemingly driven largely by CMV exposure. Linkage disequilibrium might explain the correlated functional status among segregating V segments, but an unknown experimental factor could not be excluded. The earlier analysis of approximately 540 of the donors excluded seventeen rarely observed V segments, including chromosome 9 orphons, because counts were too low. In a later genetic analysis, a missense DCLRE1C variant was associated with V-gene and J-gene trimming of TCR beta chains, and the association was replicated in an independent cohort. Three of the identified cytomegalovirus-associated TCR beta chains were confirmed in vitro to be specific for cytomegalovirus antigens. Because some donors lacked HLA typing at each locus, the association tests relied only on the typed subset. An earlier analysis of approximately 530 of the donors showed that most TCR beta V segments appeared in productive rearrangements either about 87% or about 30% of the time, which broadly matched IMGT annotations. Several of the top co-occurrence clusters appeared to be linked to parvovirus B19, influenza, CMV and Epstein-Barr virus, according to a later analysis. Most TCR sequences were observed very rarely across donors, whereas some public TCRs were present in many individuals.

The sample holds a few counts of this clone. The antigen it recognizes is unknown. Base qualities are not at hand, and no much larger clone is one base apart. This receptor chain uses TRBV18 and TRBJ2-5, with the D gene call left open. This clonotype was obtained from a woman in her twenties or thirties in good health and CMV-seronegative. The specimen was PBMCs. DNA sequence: TGTGCCAGCTCACCACCTAGCCCACAAGAGACCCAGTACTTC. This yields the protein CASSPPSPQETQYF.